The clone carrying this T cell receptor beta chain was detected many times. Its antigen remains unidentified. TCR beta VDJ and CDR3 profiles were obtained from a genomic DNA template. MiXCR, applied by TCRdb to the reads, yields one record per CDR3 protein. The table records approximately 160,000 distinct CDR3 sequences, just under 45% of them present only once. The data belong to a study of CD8+CD57+ T cells in acquired aplastic anemia. Study context: Healthy donor CD4+ samples were sequenced to a depth that averaged around 9.8 million reads. Study-wide points: Statistical testing detected no significant gap in CD8+ Simpson's diversity between patients and controls. Patients had about 31 CD8+ CDR3 sequences in common with controls (the shared set).

J lost 3 bases, V lost 5 bases, and 4 bases had no gene match. The CDR3 covers 15 residues. Germline lookup yields CDR1 LNHDA and CDR2 SQIVND (reference sequence). The receptor was isolated from a human donor in good health. The specimen sequenced was sorted CD4+, CD8+, or CD8+CD57+ T cells (not recorded which) from PBMCs. The chain uses TRBV19 and TRBJ2-3, with 11 nucleotides matching TRBD2. The CDR3 DNA is TGTGCCAGTAGTCCTCGACTAGCGGGGACAGATACGCAGTATTTT. Protein product: CASSPRLAGTDTQYF.